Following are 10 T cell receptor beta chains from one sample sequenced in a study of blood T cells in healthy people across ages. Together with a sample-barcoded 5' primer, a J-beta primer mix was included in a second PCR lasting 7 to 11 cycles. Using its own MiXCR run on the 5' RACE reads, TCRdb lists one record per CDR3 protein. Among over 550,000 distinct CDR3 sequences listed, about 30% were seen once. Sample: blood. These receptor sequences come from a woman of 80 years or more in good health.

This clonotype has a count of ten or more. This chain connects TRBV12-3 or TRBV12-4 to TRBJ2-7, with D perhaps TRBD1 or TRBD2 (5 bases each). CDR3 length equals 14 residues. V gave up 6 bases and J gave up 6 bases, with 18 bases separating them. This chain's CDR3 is CASRPDNIGTEQYF. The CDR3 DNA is TGTGCCAGCAGGCCGGACAATATCGGGACCGAGCAGTACTTC.

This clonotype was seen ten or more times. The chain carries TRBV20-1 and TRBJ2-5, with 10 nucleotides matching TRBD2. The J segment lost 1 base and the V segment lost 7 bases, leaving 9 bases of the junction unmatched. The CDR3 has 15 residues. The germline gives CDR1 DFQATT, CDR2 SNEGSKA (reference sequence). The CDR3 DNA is TGCAGTGGGGGGTTAGCGGGGGGCCCCCAAGAGACCCAGTACTTC. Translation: CSGGLAGGPQETQYF.

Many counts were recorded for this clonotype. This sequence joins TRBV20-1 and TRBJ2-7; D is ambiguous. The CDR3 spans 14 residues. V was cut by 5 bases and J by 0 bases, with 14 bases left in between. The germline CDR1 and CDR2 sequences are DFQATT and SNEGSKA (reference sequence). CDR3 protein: CSAYGAETSYEQYF. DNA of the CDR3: TGCAGTGCTTACGGTGCGGAGACCTCCTACGAGCAGTACTTC.

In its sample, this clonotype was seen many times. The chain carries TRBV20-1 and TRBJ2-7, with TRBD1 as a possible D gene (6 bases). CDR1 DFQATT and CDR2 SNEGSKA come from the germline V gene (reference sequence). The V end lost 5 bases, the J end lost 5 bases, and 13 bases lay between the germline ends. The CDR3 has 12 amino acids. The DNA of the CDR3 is TGCAGTGCTGGACGGGACACCCACGAGCAGTACTTC. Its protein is CSAGRDTHEQYF.

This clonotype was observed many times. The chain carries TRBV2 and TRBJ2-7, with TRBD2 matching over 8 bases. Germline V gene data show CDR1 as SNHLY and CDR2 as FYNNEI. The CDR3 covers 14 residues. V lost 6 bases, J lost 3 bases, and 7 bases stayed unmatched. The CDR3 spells CASRSGGRLYEQYF. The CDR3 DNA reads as TGTGCCAGCAGAAGCGGGGGCCGACTCTACGAGCAGTACTTC.

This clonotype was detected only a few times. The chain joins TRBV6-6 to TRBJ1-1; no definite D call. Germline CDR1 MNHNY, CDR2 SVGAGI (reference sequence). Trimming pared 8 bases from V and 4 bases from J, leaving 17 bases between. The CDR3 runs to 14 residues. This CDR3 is CASCARSRITEAFF. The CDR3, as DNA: TGTGCCAGCTGTGCAAGGAGCAGAATCACTGAAGCTTTCTTT.

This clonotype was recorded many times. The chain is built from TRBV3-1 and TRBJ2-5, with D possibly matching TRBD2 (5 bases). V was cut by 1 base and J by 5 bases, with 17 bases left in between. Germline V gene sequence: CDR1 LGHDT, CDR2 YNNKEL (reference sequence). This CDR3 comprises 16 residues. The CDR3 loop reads CASSQGLAHNRETQYF. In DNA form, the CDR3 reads TGTGCCAGCAGCCAAGGGCTAGCTCACAACCGGGAGACCCAGTACTTC.

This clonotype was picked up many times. The CDR3 protein is CSVEEGRDPGANVLTF. Written as DNA, the CDR3 is TGCAGCGTTGAAGAGGGCAGGGACCCTGGGGCCAACGTCCTGACTTTC. V is TRBV29-1 and J is TRBJ2-6; D tentatively reads TRBD1 or TRBD2 (5 bases each). The V end was cut by 0 bases, the J end by 2 bases, with 11 bases between. Germline CDR1 is SQVTM and CDR2 is ANQGSEA. The CDR3 is 16 residues long. The full variable domain, rest sourced from reference TRBV29-1 and TRBJ2-6, is SAVISQKPSRDICQRGTSLTIQCQVDSQVTMMFWYRQQPGQSLTLIATANQGSEATYESGFVIDKFPISRPNLTFSTLTVSNMSPEDSSIYLCSVEEGRDPGANVLTFGAGSRLTVL.

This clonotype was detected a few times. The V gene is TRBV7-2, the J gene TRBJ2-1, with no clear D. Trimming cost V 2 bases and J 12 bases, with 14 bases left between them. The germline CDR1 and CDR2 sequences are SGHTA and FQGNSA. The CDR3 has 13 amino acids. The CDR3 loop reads CASSLSPLHGQFF. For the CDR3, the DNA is TGTGCCAGCAGCTTATCTCCCCTACATGGGCAGTTCTTC.

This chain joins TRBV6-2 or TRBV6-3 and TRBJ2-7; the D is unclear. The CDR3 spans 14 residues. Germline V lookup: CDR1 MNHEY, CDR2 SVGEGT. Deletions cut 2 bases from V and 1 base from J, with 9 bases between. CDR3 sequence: CASSYLPASYEQYF. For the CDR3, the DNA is TGTGCCAGCAGTTACCTCCCAGCATCCTACGAGCAGTACTTC.